This record covers a single TCR beta chain. This record comes from a study of blood T cell repertoires in COVID-19. Whole-study context: Sample material is recorded as cDNA or gDNA derived from T cells, B-cell-depleted T cells, or PBMCs.

Participants, about 18 to 100 years old, spanned around 25 US areas. Grouping used clinical history reported by participants in a survey and questionnaire. TCRdb's copy holds only in-frame clones and misses some; the assay was immunoSEQ multiplex PCR. The sample includes 150,000 to 200,000 clones, around 85% of them seen just once. The sequenced material came from PBMCs or T cells enriched from blood (not recorded which). The sequence was collected from a woman aged 40 to 50 with acute COVID-19.

This chain's CDR3 is CASSDREGEAFF. For the CDR3, the DNA is TGTGCCAGCAGTGACAGGGAGGGTGAAGCTTTCTTT. The chain has TRBV2 and TRBJ1-1; TRBD1 is a possible D gene (5 bases). The V end was cut by 3 bases, the J end by 7 bases, with 9 bases between. The CDR3 contains 12 residues. Looked up from germline, CDR1 is SNHLY and CDR2 is FYNNEI.